A single sample is the source of the 17 T cell receptor beta chains below, sequenced in a study of beta chain features in type 1 diabetes. Every isolated RNA sample was fully reverse transcribed, so sequencing captured expressed TCRB transcripts. Measured with immunoSEQ multiplex PCR; TCRdb has only the in-frame clones, and not every one. Among 620,000 or so clones listed, roughly a sixth were seen once. The sequencing input was naive CD4+ T cells from blood. The receptors shown here come from a man younger than 35 in good health.

This clone was detected only a few times. The chain has TRBV14 and TRBJ1-2, with D unresolved. Trimming cost V 1 base and J 8 bases, with 17 bases left between them. Germline lookup yields CDR1 SGHDN and CDR2 FVKESK. The CDR3 is 15 amino acids. Here the CDR3 reads CASSQASRGSEGYTF. CDR3 nucleotides: TGTGCCAGCAGCCAAGCCAGTAGAGGAAGTGAAGGCTACACCTTC.

The rearrangement uses TRBV4-3 and TRBJ2-5, with TRBD1 as a possible D gene (6 bases). TRBJ2-7 explains the end of the DNA better; the J call may be wrong. Germline assignment: CDR1 LGHNA and CDR2 YSLEER. This CDR3 has 15 amino acids. The chain's CDR3 is CASSQLRTDSYEQYF. The CDR3 bases are TGCGCCAGCAGCCAACTTCGGACAGATTCCTACGAGCAGTACTTC.

The chain carries TRBV28 and TRBJ2-2; 8 bases are a match to TRBD1. The ends lost 2 bases at V and 8 bases at J; junction bases unmatched: 7. The CDR3 totals 15 residues. Germline V CDR1 and CDR2: MDHEN, SYDVKM. The chain's CDR3 is CASSLPRQGKGELFF. The CDR3 DNA is TGTGCCAGCAGTTTACCCAGACAGGGGAAGGGGGAGCTGTTTTTT.

V usage is TRBV7-9 and J usage is TRBJ1-5; TRBD1 matches at 8 bases. CDR1 is SEHNR, CDR2 FQNEAQ, per germline (reference sequence). The trim removed 4 bases at V and 4 bases at J, leaving 12 bases unmatched. The CDR3 runs 17 residues. CDR3 bases: TGTGCCAGCAGCTCTACAAACTTCCGGGACAGGAATCAGCCCCAGCATTTT. Translating gives CASSSTNFRDRNQPQHF.

The table lists this clone with a few counts. The V and J genes are TRBV7-3 and TRBJ2-1, with TRBD1 matching over 8 bases. The CDR3 consists of 15 residues. Germline-derived CDR1 and CDR2 are SGHTA and FQGTGA. Trimming removed 5 bases from V and 2 bases from J; junction bases left unmatched: 5. This CDR3 reads CASSLDRGTYNEQFF. The CDR3, as DNA: TGTGCCAGCAGCCTAGACAGGGGAACCTACAATGAGCAGTTCTTC.

The rearrangement links TRBV6-6 to TRBJ1-5, with 7 bases aligning to TRBD1. V lost 4 bases, J lost 5 bases, and 8 bases stayed unmatched. CDR1 and CDR2 (germline): MNHNY, SVGAGI (reference sequence). The CDR3 totals 15 residues. The CDR3 DNA follows: TGTGCCAGCAGTTCGGACAGGAGGGATTATCAGCCCCAGCATTTT. It is translated as CASSSDRRDYQPQHF.

There are a few counts of this clone. The V gene is TRBV7-9, the J gene TRBJ2-1, with D uncertain. Germline V gives CDR1 SEHNR, CDR2 FQNEAQ (reference sequence). CDR3 length equals 11 residues. Trimming took 5 bases from V and 11 from J, leaving 10 bases between them. In DNA, the CDR3 is TGTGCCAGCAGCCCCCTTCGTCAGCAGTTCTTC. It specifies CASSPLRQQFF.

This clone was detected only a few times. The chain links TRBV4-1 to TRBJ1-5; D call uncertain. Between the trimmed V and J ends, which lost 2 bases and 6 bases, there was a span of 8 bases. The CDR3 is 13 residues long. Germline-derived CDR1 and CDR2 are MGHRA and YSYEKL. In DNA form, the CDR3 reads TGCGCCAGCAGCCAACGGGAGTCTCAGCCCCAGCATTTT. Amino acids: CASSQRESQPQHF.

A few counts support this clone. The V call is TRBV4-2, the J call TRBJ1-6, with 7 bases matching TRBD1. The CDR3 loop spans 16 amino acids. V lost 1 base to trimming and J lost 7 bases; unmatched junction nucleotides: 7. CDR1 and CDR2 (germline): LGHNA, YNFKEQ. CDR3 bases: TGTGCCAGCAGCCAAGCCGGGGGACAGCAGAATTCACCCCTCCACTTT. As protein: CASSQAGGQQNSPLHF.

V usage is TRBV11-2 and J usage is TRBJ2-1, with D uncertain. In germline, CDR1 is SGHAT, CDR2 FQNNGV. The CDR3 consists of 15 residues. Trimming took 1 base from V and 0 from J, leaving 7 bases between them. CDR3 protein: CASSLGRSSYNEQFF. In DNA form, the CDR3 reads TGTGCCAGCAGCTTAGGGAGAAGCTCCTACAATGAGCAGTTCTTC.

This clone has only a few counts. The rearrangement links TRBV7-2 to TRBJ2-6; D is unclear. Per germline, CDR1 SGHTA and CDR2 FQGNSA. The ends were cut back, 1 base at V and 4 bases at J, with 11 bases in the middle. CDR3 length: 16 residues. The CDR3 sequence is CASSLVTTGGANVLTF. The CDR3, as DNA: TGTGCCAGCAGCTTAGTCACAACTGGGGGGGCCAACGTCCTGACTTTC.

The rearrangement joins TRBV9 to TRBJ2-7, with D possibly matching TRBD2 (6 bases). Germline V CDR1 and CDR2: SGDLS, YYNGEE. Trimming took off 0 bases at V and 4 bases at J, with 8 bases between the two ends. The CDR3 extends over 13 amino acids. CDR3 in DNA: TGTGCCAGCAGCGTAGAGGGGACTTACGAGCAGTACTTC. Amino acids: CASSVEGTYEQYF. Looking up the rest from reference TRBV9 and TRBJ2-7 gives the full variable domain: DSGVTQTPKHLITATGQRVTLRCSPRSGDLSVYWYQQSLDQGLQFLIQYYNGEERAKGNILERFSAQQFPDLHSELNLSSLELGDSALYFCASSVEGTYEQYFGPGTRLTVT.

Only a few counts were recorded for this clone. The J gene is TRBJ1-5, the V gene TRBV7-2; the match to TRBD1 covers 7 bases. V lost 4 bases and J lost 6; bases outside the gene matches: 9. CDR3 length equals 15 residues. Germline assignment: CDR1 SGHTA and CDR2 FQGNSA. The CDR3 DNA sequence: TGTGCCAGCAGCTCATTAAGAGGGGGCAGTCAGCCCCAGCATTTT. The encoded protein is CASSSLRGGSQPQHF.

This clone was picked up a small number of times. The CDR3 DNA sequence: TGTGCCAGCAGTCCGGGGGTCTATGGCTACACCTTC. Translating gives CASSPGVYGYTF. This chain connects TRBV28 to TRBJ1-2, with D possibly matching TRBD1 (5 bases). Trimming cost V 5 bases and J 4 bases, with 8 bases left between them. In germline, CDR1 is MDHEN, CDR2 SYDVKM. This CDR3 comprises 12 residues.

This clone showed up just a few times. CDR3: CASSLRQTYEQYF. The CDR3 DNA follows: TGCGCCAGCAGCTTGAGGCAAACCTACGAGCAGTACTTC. This rearrangement joins TRBV5-1 to TRBJ2-7; D gene uncertain. Trimming left V 1 base short and J 2 bases short, with 7 bases between. The CDR3 runs 13 residues. Germline V gene sequence: CDR1 SGHRS, CDR2 YFSETQ.

This clone was seen a handful of times. The chain links TRBV7-9 to TRBJ1-2; D perhaps matches TRBD1 (5 bases). The CDR3 is 15 residues long. Germline CDR1 and CDR2: SEHNR and FQNEAQ (reference sequence). V was pared by 1 base and J by 4 bases, with 13 bases between. The CDR3 bases are TGTGCCAGCAGCTTAGACAGGCCTGAGACCTATGGCTACACCTTC. Its protein product is CASSLDRPETYGYTF.

There are a few counts of this clone. This chain connects TRBV29-1 to TRBJ2-3, with TRBD1 matching 7 bases. V shed 2 bases and J 2 bases; nucleotides not matched to a gene: 4. CDR1 and CDR2 (germline): SQVTM, ANQGSEA. This CDR3 is built from 14 residues. CDR3 in DNA: TGCAGCGTTGAACCGGGACAGCACACAGATACGCAGTATTTT. It specifies CSVEPGQHTDTQYF.